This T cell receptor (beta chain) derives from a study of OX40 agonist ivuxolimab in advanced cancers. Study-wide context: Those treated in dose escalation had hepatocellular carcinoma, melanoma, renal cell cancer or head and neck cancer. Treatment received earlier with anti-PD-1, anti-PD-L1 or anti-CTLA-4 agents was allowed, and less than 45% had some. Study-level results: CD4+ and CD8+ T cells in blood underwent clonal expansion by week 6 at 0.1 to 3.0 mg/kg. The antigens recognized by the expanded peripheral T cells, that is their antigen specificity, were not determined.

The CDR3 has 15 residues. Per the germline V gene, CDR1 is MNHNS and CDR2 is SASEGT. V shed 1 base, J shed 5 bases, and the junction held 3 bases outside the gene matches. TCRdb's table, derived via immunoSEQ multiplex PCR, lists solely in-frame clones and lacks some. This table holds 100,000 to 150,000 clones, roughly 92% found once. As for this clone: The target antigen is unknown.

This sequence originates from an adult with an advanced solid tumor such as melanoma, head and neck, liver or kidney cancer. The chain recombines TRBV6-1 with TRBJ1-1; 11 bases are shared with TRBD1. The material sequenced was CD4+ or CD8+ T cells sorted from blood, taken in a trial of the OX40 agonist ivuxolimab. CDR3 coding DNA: TGTGCCAGCAGTGAAGGGACAGGGGGCAAGACTGAAGCTTTCTTT. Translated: CASSEGTGGKTEAFF.